These 3 T cell receptor beta chains originate from one sample sequenced in a study of shared clonotypes between healthy human individuals. The protocol was immunoSEQ multiplex PCR, while the TCRdb copy is restricted to in-frame clones and leaves out a portion. The table includes 2 million to 2.5 million clones, around 92% detected once. Sequenced input: naive CD4+ T cells from PBMCs. Regarding subset: CD45RA+ positively selected. Every receptor here comes from a young man in good health. Some clones in this sample may be carry-over from other donors' samples.

J is TRBJ2-1 and V is TRBV29-1, with a tentative D call TRBD2 (5 bases). Per the germline V gene, CDR1 is SQVTM and CDR2 is ANQGSEA. CDR3 size: 12 residues. V was clipped by 4 bases and J by 7 bases, with 11 bases between them. CDR3 sequence reads: CSVAGLRNEQFF. Here the CDR3 DNA reads TGCAGCGTTGCCGGACTTCGAAATGAGCAGTTCTTC.

CDR3 amino acids: CASSQDGASATSTDTQYF. For the CDR3, the DNA is TGTGCCAGCAGCCAAGACGGGGCTAGCGCGACTAGCACAGATACGCAGTATTTT. This chain uses TRBV4-2 with TRBJ2-3, with a possible D match to TRBD2 (6 bases). This CDR3 region has 18 residues. V was clipped by 0 bases and J by 0 bases, with 16 bases between them. Germline V CDR1 and CDR2: LGHNA, YNFKEQ.

The table lists this clone with a count of one. The chain recombines TRBV7-2 with TRBJ2-7; TRBD2 agrees at 9 bases. Germline V gives CDR1 SGHTA, CDR2 FQGNSA. Trimming removed 4 bases from V and 6 bases from J; junction bases left unmatched: 7. The CDR3 runs 14 residues. The CDR3 sequence is CASSSSGRPGEQYF. The CDR3, as DNA: TGTGCCAGCAGCTCGAGCGGGAGGCCAGGCGAGCAGTACTTC.